This record concerns one T cell receptor (beta chain) sequence. The specificity of this receptor is unknown. Base quality data are lacking; no much larger clone is found one base away. The data stem from a study of shared clonotypes between healthy human individuals (dated by TCRdb to 2020 to 2021). Context from the whole study: The cohort included three men and a couple of women between 18 and 49 years of age. To increase sequencing depth and limit assay-specific biases, TCR repertoire library preparation and sequencing were carried out by different laboratories using diverse techniques. The study deeply sequenced blood TCR repertoires of about 5 healthy adults to estimate repertoire size and the extent of clonotype sharing between individuals. Per donor, three plates each were used for CD4 naive and CD4 memory, two for CD8 naive, and one for CD8 memory. Per donor, leukapheresis produced somewhere between about 0.9 and 10 billion PBMCs. The study at large found these results: Even with the large sequencing depth, rarefaction of the sorted-subset datasets indicated that sequencing was incomplete. Naive subsets generally had larger estimated clonotype richness than memory subsets did. Compared with non-shared clonotypes, clonotypes shared by all four sorted-subset donors had higher generation probabilities. Pairwise subsampling indicated that sequencing depth was expected to affect the degree of clonotype sharing among donors. Because the study included a small number of donors, the genetic and exposure-history diversity represented was limited. Sampling was restricted to blood, and TCR repertoires in tissue are likely to differ from TCR repertoires in blood. Approximately 5% of naive CD4, 3.5% of naive CD8, approximately 2% of memory CD4, and 0.4% of memory CD8 clonotypes were shared across several donors.

CD8 naive samples consisted of CD45RO-negative cells that were positively selected for CCR7, yielding a CD45RA+CCR7+ population without TemRA cells. Healthy HIV-negative adults with no recently reported acute infections or vaccinations were included as donors. Every donor was a Caucasian adult living in Nashville, Tennessee, USA. Blood was collected by leukapheresis, and PBMCs were isolated by Ficoll-Histopaque density gradient centrifugation and then cryopreserved in liquid nitrogen vapor phase. Analytical flow cytometry was used to check the purity and quantity of each magnetically sorted T cell population. Genomic DNA was isolated from every sorted fraction and measured by UV absorbance on a Nanodrop 2000c. Using the deep immunoSEQ assay, multiplex PCR amplified TCR CDR3 regions from genomic DNA. Extracted genomic DNA from each cell subset was distributed evenly across all wells of several immunoSEQ 96-well plates, and each plate was treated as a replicate. For sorted subsets, each replicate PCR was loaded with roughly 0.2 ug genomic DNA, equivalent to 30,000 or so T cell genomes. Purified libraries were quantified with a Qubit 3.0 fluorometer, sized on a Bioanalyzer 2100, and re-quantified with the KAPA Library Quantification kit. Every immunoSEQ 96-well plate was sequenced on a separate single-read 150-cycle Illumina NextSeq 550 flow cell. From the authors' description of their analysis: Because only junctional sequences without quality scores were contained in the immunoSEQ output, filtering matching that applied to full-length reads could not be performed. Sequences were annotated with PyIR, a Python wrapper for IgBLAST v1.9, and V/J genes and CDR3 were assigned using IMGT germline references. Reads were removed for weak V/J assignments (E-value above 1e-6), missing CDR3, stop codons, out-of-frame junctions, or ambiguous translated residues. V3J clonotypes were defined by identical inferred V gene, J gene, and CDR3 amino acid sequence. To compute the percentage overlap between repertoires, the number of shared unique clonotypes was divided by the size of the smaller repertoire. RTK rarefaction, the Chao1 estimator, and Recon v2.1 estimates of unobserved clonotypes were used to assess repertoire richness. For all TCRbeta clonotypes obtained by the gDNA method from a few donors, generation probabilities were computed with OLGA. The immuneACCESS repertoire file appears here via TCRdb, limited to in-frame rearrangements. These files lack a portion of the clones; in checked studies, under half of the deficit traces to unresolved V genes, and the cause of the others is not known. Clone size and the V and J calls come from that table; the DNA yielded D and trimming. This sample comprises roughly 2.1 million clones, around 93% of them detected only once. The ten largest clones take up around 1.7% of the sample.

V is clipped by 6 bases and J by 3 bases, and the sequence between their germline boundaries is 21 bases long. The CDR3, cysteine through phenylalanine, is 16 amino acids long. Just CDR3 DNA is preserved here, 48 bases in frame from base 1. As encoded in the germline V gene (reference sequence), CDR1 is MNHEY while CDR2 is SMNVEV. The chain joins TRBV27 to TRBJ2-7, with an unclear D gene assignment. Sample: naive CD8+ T cells from PBMCs. The cell subset or site tag for this specimen amounts to: CD45RA+CCR7+. This TCR derives from a man between 18 and 35 years old in good health. Some clones in this sample may be carry-over from other donors' samples. CDR3 region: CASRLVGGVYVYEQYF. The DNA sequence reads TGTGCCAGCAGGCTGGTAGGCGGTGTTTATGTCTACGAGCAGTACTTC.